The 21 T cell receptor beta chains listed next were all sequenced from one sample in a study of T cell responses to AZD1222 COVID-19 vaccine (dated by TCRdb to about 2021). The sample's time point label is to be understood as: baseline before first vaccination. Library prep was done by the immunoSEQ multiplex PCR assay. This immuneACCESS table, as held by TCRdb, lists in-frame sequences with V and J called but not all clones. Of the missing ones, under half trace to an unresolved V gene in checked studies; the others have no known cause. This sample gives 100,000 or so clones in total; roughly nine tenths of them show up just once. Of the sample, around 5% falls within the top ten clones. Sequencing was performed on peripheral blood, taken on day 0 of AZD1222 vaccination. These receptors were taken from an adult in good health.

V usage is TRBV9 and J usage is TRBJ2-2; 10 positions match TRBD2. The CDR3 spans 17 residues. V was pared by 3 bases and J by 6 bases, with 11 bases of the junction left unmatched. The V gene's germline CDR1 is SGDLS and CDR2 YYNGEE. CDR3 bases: TGTGCCAGCAGCGCAAGCGCTAGCGGGAGAAGGTCCGGGGAGCTGTTTTTT. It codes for CASSASASGRRSGELFF.

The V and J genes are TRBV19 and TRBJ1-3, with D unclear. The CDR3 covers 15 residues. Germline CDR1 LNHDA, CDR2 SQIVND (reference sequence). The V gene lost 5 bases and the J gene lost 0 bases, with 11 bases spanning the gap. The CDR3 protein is CASSGIIRSGNTIYF. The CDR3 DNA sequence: TGTGCCAGTAGTGGCATCATTCGCTCTGGAAACACCATATATTTT.

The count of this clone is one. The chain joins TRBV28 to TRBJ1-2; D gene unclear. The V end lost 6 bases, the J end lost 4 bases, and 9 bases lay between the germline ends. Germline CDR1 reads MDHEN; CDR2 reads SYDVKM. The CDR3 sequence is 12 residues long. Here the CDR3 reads CASRNRLYGYTF. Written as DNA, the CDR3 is TGTGCCAGCAGGAACAGACTCTATGGCTACACCTTC.

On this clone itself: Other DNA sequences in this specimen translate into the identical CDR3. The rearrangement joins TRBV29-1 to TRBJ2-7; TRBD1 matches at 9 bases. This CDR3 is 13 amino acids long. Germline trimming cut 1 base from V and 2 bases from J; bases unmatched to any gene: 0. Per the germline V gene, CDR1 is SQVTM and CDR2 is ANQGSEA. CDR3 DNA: TGCAGCGTTGAAGGGACAGGGGCCTACGAGCAGTACTTC. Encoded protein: CSVEGTGAYEQYF.

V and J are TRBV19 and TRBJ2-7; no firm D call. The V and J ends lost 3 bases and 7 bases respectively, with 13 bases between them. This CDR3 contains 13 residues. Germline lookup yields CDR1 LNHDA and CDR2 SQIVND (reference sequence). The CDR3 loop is CASSMLGMGEQYF. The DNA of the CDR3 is TGTGCCAGTAGTATGCTGGGAATGGGAGAGCAGTACTTC.

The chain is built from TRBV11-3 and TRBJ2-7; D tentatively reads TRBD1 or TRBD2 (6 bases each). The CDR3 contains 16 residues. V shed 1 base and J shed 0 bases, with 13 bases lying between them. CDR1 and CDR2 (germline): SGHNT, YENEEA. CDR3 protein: CASSLGTGANSYEQYF. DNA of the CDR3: TGTGCCAGCAGCTTAGGTACGGGGGCCAACTCCTACGAGCAGTACTTC.

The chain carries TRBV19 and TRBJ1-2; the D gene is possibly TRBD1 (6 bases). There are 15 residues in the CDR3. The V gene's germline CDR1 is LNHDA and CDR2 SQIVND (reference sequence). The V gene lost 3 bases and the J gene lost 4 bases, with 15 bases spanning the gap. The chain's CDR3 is CASSMSGEGGYGYTF. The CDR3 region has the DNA TGTGCCAGTAGTATGTCGGGGGAAGGGGGCTATGGCTACACCTTC.

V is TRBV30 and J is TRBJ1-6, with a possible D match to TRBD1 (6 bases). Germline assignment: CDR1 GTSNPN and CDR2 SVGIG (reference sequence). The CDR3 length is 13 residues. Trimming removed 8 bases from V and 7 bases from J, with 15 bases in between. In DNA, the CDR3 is TGTGCCGGCAGGGGCCTCGGGAATTCACCCCTCCACTTT. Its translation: CAGRGLGNSPLHF. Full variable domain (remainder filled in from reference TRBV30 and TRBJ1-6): SQTIHQWPATLVQPVGSPLSLECTVEGTSNPNLYWYRQAAGRGLQLLFYSVGIGQISSEVPQNLSASRPQDRQFILSSKKLLLSDSGFYLCAGRGLGNSPLHFGNGTRLTVT.

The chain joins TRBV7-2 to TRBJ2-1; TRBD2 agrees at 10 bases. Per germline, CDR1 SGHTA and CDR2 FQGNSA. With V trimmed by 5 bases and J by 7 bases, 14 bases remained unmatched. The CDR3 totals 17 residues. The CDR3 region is CASSLVPGPSGSNEQFF. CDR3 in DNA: TGTGCCAGCAGCCTCGTCCCGGGGCCTAGCGGGAGTAATGAGCAGTTCTTC.

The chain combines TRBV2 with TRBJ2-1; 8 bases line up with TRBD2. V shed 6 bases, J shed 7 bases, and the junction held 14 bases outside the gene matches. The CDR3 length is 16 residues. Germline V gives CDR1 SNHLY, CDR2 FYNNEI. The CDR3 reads CASRERRAGGGNEQFF. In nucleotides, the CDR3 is TGTGCCAGCAGGGAGAGGAGGGCGGGAGGTGGAAATGAGCAGTTCTTC.

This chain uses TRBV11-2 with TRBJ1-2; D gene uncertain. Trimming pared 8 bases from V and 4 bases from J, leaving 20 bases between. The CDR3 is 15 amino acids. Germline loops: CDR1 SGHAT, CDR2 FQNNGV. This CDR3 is CASAAPGSRGYGYTF. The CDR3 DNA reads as TGTGCCAGCGCTGCCCCAGGCTCACGGGGCTATGGCTACACCTTC.

CDR3 amino acids: CASSYTSGRAPGELFF. The CDR3 nucleotides are TGTGCCAGCAGTTATACTAGCGGGAGGGCCCCCGGGGAGCTGTTTTTT. The chain links TRBV6-2 or TRBV6-3 to TRBJ2-2, with 13 nucleotides matching TRBD2. The CDR3 is made up of 16 amino acids. Trimming removed 3 bases from V and 6 bases from J; junction bases left unmatched: 4. Per germline, CDR1 MNHEY and CDR2 SVGEGT.

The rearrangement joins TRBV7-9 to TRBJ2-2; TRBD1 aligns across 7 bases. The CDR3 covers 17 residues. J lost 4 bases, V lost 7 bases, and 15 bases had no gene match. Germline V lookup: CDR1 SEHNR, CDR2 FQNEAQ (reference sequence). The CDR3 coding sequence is TGTGCCAGCATCCCTGAGGGACAGCCGAAGGGCACCGGGGAGCTGTTTTTT. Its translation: CASIPEGQPKGTGELFF.

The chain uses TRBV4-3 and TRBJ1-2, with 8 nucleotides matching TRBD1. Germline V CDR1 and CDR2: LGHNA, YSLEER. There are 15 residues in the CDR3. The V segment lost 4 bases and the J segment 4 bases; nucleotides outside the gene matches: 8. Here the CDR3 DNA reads TGCGCCAGCAGCCGCGGACAGGGAACTGGCTATGGCTACACCTTC. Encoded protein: CASSRGQGTGYGYTF.

CDR3 bases: TGTGCCAGCAGAAACCACCCCGAGTCGAACACTGAAGCTTTCTTT. This gives the protein CASRNHPESNTEAFF. This rearrangement joins TRBV9 to TRBJ1-1, with D uncertain. CDR1 and CDR2 (germline): SGDLS, YYNGEE. The CDR3 runs 15 residues. The V end was cut by 5 bases, the J end by 1 base, with 15 bases between.

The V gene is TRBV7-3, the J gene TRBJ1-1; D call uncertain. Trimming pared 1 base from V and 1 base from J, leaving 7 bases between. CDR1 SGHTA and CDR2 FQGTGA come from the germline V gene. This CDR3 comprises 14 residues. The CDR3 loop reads CASSLRAANTEAFF. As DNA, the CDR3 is TGTGCCAGCAGCTTAAGGGCAGCGAACACTGAAGCTTTCTTT.

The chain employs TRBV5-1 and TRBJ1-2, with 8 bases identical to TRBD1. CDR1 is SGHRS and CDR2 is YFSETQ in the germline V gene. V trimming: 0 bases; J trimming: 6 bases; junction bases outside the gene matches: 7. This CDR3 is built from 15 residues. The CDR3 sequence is CASSLAVRGRDGYTF. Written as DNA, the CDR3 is TGCGCCAGCAGCTTGGCGGTCAGGGGGCGCGATGGCTACACCTTC.

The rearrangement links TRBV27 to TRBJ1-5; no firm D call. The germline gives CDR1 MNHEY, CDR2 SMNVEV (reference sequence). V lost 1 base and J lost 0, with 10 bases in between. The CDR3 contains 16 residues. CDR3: CASSLLSGDSNQPQHF. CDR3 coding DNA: TGTGCCAGCAGTTTATTATCTGGGGATAGCAATCAGCCCCAGCATTTT.

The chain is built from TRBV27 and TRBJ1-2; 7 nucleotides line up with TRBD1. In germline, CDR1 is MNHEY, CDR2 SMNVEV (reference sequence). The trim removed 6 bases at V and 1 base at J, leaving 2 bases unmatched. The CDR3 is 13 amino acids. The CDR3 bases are TGTGCCAGCAGCCGGGACAGTAACTATGGCTACACCTTC. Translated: CASSRDSNYGYTF.

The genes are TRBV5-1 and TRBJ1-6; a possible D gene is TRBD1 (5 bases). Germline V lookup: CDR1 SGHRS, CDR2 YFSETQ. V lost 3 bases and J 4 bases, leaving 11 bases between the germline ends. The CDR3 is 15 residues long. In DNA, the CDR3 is TGCGCCAGCAGCTCCCTCGGGACTTATAATTCACCCCTCCACTTT. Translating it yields CASSSLGTYNSPLHF.

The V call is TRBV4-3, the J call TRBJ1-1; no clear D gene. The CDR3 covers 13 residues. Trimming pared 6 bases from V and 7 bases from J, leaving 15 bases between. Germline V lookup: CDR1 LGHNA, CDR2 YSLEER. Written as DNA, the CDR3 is TGCGCCAGCAGTCGGGCGGCGGGAGGTGAAGCTTTCTTT. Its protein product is CASSRAAGGEAFF.